The 8 T cell receptor beta chains below come from one sample, sequenced in a study of blood T cell repertoires in COVID-19 (dated by TCRdb to 2019 to 2021). The library was prepared using the immunoSEQ multiplex PCR assay. Entries here come from immuneACCESS through TCRdb and include only in-frame sequences with V and J called. Some clones fail to appear in such tables; in the studies checked, an unresolved V gene covers under half of the shortfall, and the cause of the remainder is unknown. This sample comprises fewer than 150,000 clones, around 78% of them detected only once. About 10% of the sample rests with the top ten. The sequenced sample was peripheral blood. The receptors originated from a human donor in a cohort sampled during active COVID-19.

This chain joins TRBV10-3 and TRBJ1-1, with D possibly TRBD1 on 6 matching bases. Deletions cut 2 bases from V and 7 bases from J, with 20 bases between. Per the germline V gene, CDR1 is ENHRY and CDR2 is SYGVKD. The CDR3 loop spans 16 amino acids. Here the CDR3 reads CAISEPTGLGGSEAFF. DNA of the CDR3: TGTGCCATCAGTGAGCCGACAGGTCTGGGAGGGAGTGAAGCTTTCTTT.

V gene TRBV13 combines with J gene TRBJ2-7, with TRBD1 as a possible D gene (6 bases). The CDR3 has 15 amino acids. Deletions cut 4 bases from V and 0 bases from J, with 13 bases between. Germline CDR1 is PRHDT and CDR2 is FYEKMQ (reference sequence). As DNA, the CDR3 is TGTGCCAGCAGCTGGCAGGGGTGGGACTCCTACGAGCAGTACTTC. Translating it yields CASSWQGWDSYEQYF.

The J gene is TRBJ1-4, the V gene TRBV2; 8 bases are shared with TRBD1. The CDR3 extends over 15 amino acids. The trim removed 5 bases at V and 5 bases at J, leaving 7 bases unmatched. Germline CDR1 SNHLY, CDR2 FYNNEI. In DNA, the CDR3 is TGTGCCAGCAGTCCAGACAGGGGCACGAATGAAAAACTGTTTTTT. It translates to CASSPDRGTNEKLFF.

This clone has more than one count but fewer than ten. The CDR3 loop is CASSFGRGDTGELFF. The CDR3 coding sequence is TGTGCCAGCAGCTTCGGGCGGGGGGACACCGGGGAGCTGTTTTTT. The J gene is TRBJ2-2, the V gene TRBV11-2; TRBD2 aligns across 8 bases. The length of the CDR3 is 15 residues. Germline CDR1 reads SGHAT; CDR2 reads FQNNGV. V lost 3 bases, J lost 3 bases, and 3 bases stayed unmatched.

The rearrangement joins TRBV6-2 or TRBV6-3 to TRBJ2-5, with TRBD1 matching over 7 bases. The CDR3 spans 12 residues. Trimming cost V 6 bases and J 10 bases; bases outside gene matches: 8. Per the germline V gene, CDR1 is MNHEY and CDR2 is SVGEGT. The CDR3 here is CASSQGQAVQYF. The CDR3 nucleotides read TGTGCCAGCAGCCAAGGACAGGCTGTCCAGTACTTC.

This sequence joins TRBV12-5 and TRBJ2-1, with a tentative D call TRBD2 (6 bases). The germline V and J ends were trimmed by 1 base and 10 bases, with 11 bases remaining between them. The CDR3 is 13 amino acids. Per germline, CDR1 LGHNT and CDR2 FRNRAP. The chain's CDR3 is CASGLGTGDEQFF. The CDR3 DNA is TGTGCTAGTGGTTTGGGGACGGGGGACGAGCAGTTCTTC.

The chain couples TRBV5-6 to TRBJ2-6; tentatively, D is TRBD1 (5 bases). Per germline, CDR1 SGHDT and CDR2 YYEEEE. The V end was cut by 0 bases, the J end by 1 base, with 14 bases between. The CDR3 is 18 amino acids. CDR3 DNA: TGTGCCAGCAGCTTGGCGGCCCTGACAGCATCTGGGGCCAACGTCCTGACTTTC. Protein product: CASSLAALTASGANVLTF.

CDR3 nucleotide sequence: TGTGCCAGCAGCCAAGACAAATTGTTGCTGTTTTTT. Its protein is CASSQDKLLLFF. The gene calls are TRBV5-4 and TRBJ2-2, with unresolved D. The germline gives CDR1 SGHNT, CDR2 YYREEE (reference sequence). CDR3 length equals 12 residues. V was trimmed by 4 bases and J by 13 bases, leaving 14 bases between them.